These 15 T cell receptor beta chains were all obtained from the same sample, sequenced in a study of cytomegalovirus exposure and HLA in healthy donors. PCR used 60 Vbeta primers and 13 Jbeta primers. Using immunoSEQ multiplex PCR, the repertoire was profiled, and TCRdb retains in-frame clones only, with some absent. The repertoire holds more than 130,000 clones, with around 85% as singletons. Sequences were obtained from PBMCs. These TCRs come from a man in his forties in good health and CMV-seropositive.

V gene TRBV19 combines with J gene TRBJ1-1; no definite D call. V was shortened by 2 bases and J by 1 base, with 11 bases between the two germline ends. CDR1 LNHDA and CDR2 SQIVND come from the germline V gene (reference sequence). The CDR3 loop spans 15 amino acids. The CDR3 is CASSISLAGNTEAFF. In DNA form, the CDR3 reads TGTGCCAGTAGTATAAGTCTGGCGGGGAACACTGAAGCTTTCTTT.

The V gene is TRBV5-1, the J gene TRBJ2-5, with TRBD2 as a possible D gene (5 bases). The CDR3 spans 12 residues. Germline values: CDR1 SGHRS, CDR2 YFSETQ. V gave up 4 bases and J gave up 9 bases, with 13 bases separating them. DNA of the CDR3: TGCGCCAGCAGCGGCCAAGAGAGGGCCCAGTACTTC. This sequence encodes CASSGQERAQYF.

CDR3 sequence: CASSTDREHKRTQYF. The CDR3 coding sequence is TGTGCCAGCAGCACCGACAGGGAACACAAGAGGACCCAGTACTTC. The chain is built from TRBV7-9 and TRBJ2-5; TRBD1 agrees at 7 bases. This CDR3 spans 15 amino acids. V lost 5 bases and J lost 7; bases outside the gene matches: 13. The germline V gene encodes CDR1 SEHNR and CDR2 FQNEAQ (reference sequence).

The chain has TRBV25-1 and TRBJ2-7, with D uncertain. The CDR3 spans 16 residues. V dropped 5 bases and J dropped 1 base, with 18 bases sitting between them. Germline CDR1 reads MGHDK; CDR2 reads SYGVNS. For the CDR3, the DNA is TGTGCCAGCAGTCTGATAGGCGCTCAGGCGTCCTACGAGCAGTACTTC. Its translation is CASSLIGAQASYEQYF.

The chain is built from TRBV21-1 and TRBJ1-1; no DNA check was done on the table's D call, TRBD1. TRBV21-1 is tagged as a pseudogene. The CDR3 totals 12 residues. The CDR3 region is CASSRVNTEAFF. CDR3 DNA sequence: TGTGCCAGTTCCAGGGTGAACACTGAAGCTTTCTTT.

V is TRBV6-5 and J is TRBJ2-7; the D gene is possibly TRBD2 (6 bases). The CDR3 spans 15 residues. Germline CDR1 MNHEY, CDR2 SVGAGI. Trimming removed 0 bases at V and 3 bases at J, with 12 bases between. CDR3 region: CASSYSSAGSYEQYF. CDR3 in DNA: TGTGCCAGCAGTTACTCTTCTGCGGGGAGCTACGAGCAGTACTTC.

This clone has a single count. The chain couples TRBV4-1 to TRBJ1-2; 11 bases match TRBD1. The V gene's germline CDR1 is MGHRA and CDR2 YSYEKL. The CDR3 runs to 14 residues. After removal of 3 bases from V and 13 bases from J, the junction contained 10 bases not matched to a gene. The CDR3: CASSHGTGGLSATF. As DNA, the CDR3 is TGCGCCAGCAGCCATGGGACAGGGGGGCTTTCGGCCACCTTC.

The chain carries TRBV6-5 and TRBJ2-7, with 9 positions matching TRBD1. Germline V gene data show CDR1 as MNHEY and CDR2 as SVGAGI. This CDR3 spans 13 amino acids. J gave up 7 bases and V 7 bases, and 8 bases lay outside the gene matches. The CDR3 bases are TGTGCCAGCACTCACCCCGGGACAGGGGAGCAGTACTTC. Its translation is CASTHPGTGEQYF.

The chain carries TRBV5-6 and TRBJ2-7; the match to TRBD1 covers 7 bases. CDR1 SGHDT and CDR2 YYEEEE come from the germline V gene. The V and J ends lost 4 bases and 5 bases, in that order; junction bases with no gene match: 15. The CDR3 extends over 16 amino acids. The CDR3 DNA reads TGTGCCAGCAGCGGTTCCCAGACAGGGTTTTTTAACGAGCAGTACTTC. It specifies CASSGSQTGFFNEQYF.

The chain uses TRBV29-1 and TRBJ2-1, with D possibly being TRBD1 (7 bases). Germline V gene sequence: CDR1 SQVTM, CDR2 ANQGSEA. This CDR3 has 15 residues. V gave up 5 bases and J gave up 0 bases, with 14 bases separating them. The CDR3 bases are TGCAGCGTTTTTGGGGGGACAGTCTCCTACAATGAGCAGTTCTTC. Translating it yields CSVFGGTVSYNEQFF.

This clone has a count of ten or more. The V and J genes are TRBV9 and TRBJ1-6; 9 positions match TRBD1. V lost 3 bases to trimming and J lost 7 bases; unmatched junction nucleotides: 5. Germline values: CDR1 SGDLS, CDR2 YYNGEE. The CDR3 is 15 residues long. The CDR3 region has the DNA TGTGCCAGCAGCGCGGGACAGGGTAAGAATTCACCCCTCCACTTT. This translates into CASSAGQGKNSPLHF.

The chain links TRBV7-2 to TRBJ1-1, with D maybe TRBD1 (5 bases). Germline V lookup: CDR1 SGHTA, CDR2 FQGNSA. Trimming took off 2 bases at V and 5 bases at J, with 15 bases between the two ends. The CDR3 totals 15 residues. DNA of the CDR3: TGTGCCAGCAGCTTAACCTACGGGGGGGAGACTGAAGCTTTCTTT. The encoded protein is CASSLTYGGETEAFF.

V usage is TRBV4-3 and J usage is TRBJ1-6, with D hard to call. This CDR3 is built from 17 residues. V shed 1 base and J shed 6 bases, with 16 bases lying between them. Germline loops: CDR1 LGHNA, CDR2 YSLEER. CDR3 amino acids: CASSQVLPYTGNSPLHF. The CDR3 nucleotides read TGCGCCAGCAGCCAAGTCCTCCCCTACACGGGTAATTCACCCCTCCACTTT.

V gene TRBV6-6 combines with J gene TRBJ2-1; tentatively, D is TRBD1 (7 bases). Germline CDR1 is MNHNY and CDR2 is SVGAGI (reference sequence). Deletions cut 5 bases from V and 10 bases from J, with 15 bases between. There are 13 residues in the CDR3. The CDR3 is CASSRGPREEQFF. CDR3 bases: TGTGCCAGCAGTAGGGGGCCCCGGGAGGAGCAGTTCTTC.

The genes are TRBV6-6 and TRBJ2-1, with TRBD2 as a possible D gene (6 bases). V was clipped by 5 bases and J by 9 bases, with 14 bases between them. CDR3 length equals 13 residues. The germline gives CDR1 MNHNY, CDR2 SVGAGI (reference sequence). CDR3: CASSRGLFSEQFF. The CDR3 bases are TGTGCCAGCAGTCGCGGACTATTTAGTGAGCAGTTCTTC.